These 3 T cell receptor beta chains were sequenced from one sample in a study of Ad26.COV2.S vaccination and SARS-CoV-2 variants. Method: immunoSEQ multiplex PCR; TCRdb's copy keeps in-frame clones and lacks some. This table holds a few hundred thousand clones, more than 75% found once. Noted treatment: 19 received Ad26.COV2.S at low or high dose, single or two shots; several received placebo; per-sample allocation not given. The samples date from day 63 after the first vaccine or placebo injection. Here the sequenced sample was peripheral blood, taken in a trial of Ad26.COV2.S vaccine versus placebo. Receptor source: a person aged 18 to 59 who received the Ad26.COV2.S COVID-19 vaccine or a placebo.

In DNA, the CDR3 is TGTGCCAGCAGTGAAGCACCCGGGCAGTACTTC. Residues: CASSEAPGQYF. The V and J genes are TRBV2 and TRBJ2-5; D is unresolved. Trimming took 0 bases from V and 11 from J, leaving 7 bases between them. The CDR3 contains 11 residues. Germline V gene lookup returns CDR1 SNHLY and CDR2 FYNNEI.

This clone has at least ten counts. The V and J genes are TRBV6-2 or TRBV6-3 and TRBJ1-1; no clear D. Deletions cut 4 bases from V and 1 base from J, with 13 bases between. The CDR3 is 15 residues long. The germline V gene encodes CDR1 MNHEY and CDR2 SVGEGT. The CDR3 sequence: CASSSAGEQNTEAFF. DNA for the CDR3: TGTGCCAGCAGTTCTGCCGGGGAACAGAACACTGAAGCTTTCTTT.

CDR3 loop: CASSFRDRGMTGELFF. The CDR3 nucleotides read TGTGCCAGCAGTTTTCGGGACAGGGGGATGACCGGGGAGCTGTTTTTT. The chain uses TRBV28 and TRBJ2-2; 11 nucleotides line up with TRBD1. Trimming took 3 bases from V and 5 from J; bases not matched to a gene: 5. CDR3 length equals 16 residues. Germline V CDR1 and CDR2: MDHEN, SYDVKM.